These T cell receptor beta chains were read from a single sample in a study of blood T cell repertoires in COVID-19. TCRdb's table, derived via immunoSEQ multiplex PCR, lists solely in-frame clones and lacks some. The data hold some 55,000 clones, with roughly nine tenths observed a single time. Sequences were obtained from peripheral blood. The origin of the receptors is a human donor in a cohort sampled during active COVID-19. The CDR3 runs from the conserved cysteine through the conserved F or W. The D gene is left open where the match is weak. For some rows the clone size is stated as once, few or many, or as a class when expanded; others skip it.

size: .; length: 11; J: TRBJ2-7; V: TRBV28; D: .; DNA: TGTGCCAGCGGCCCCCACTACGAGCAGTACTTC; CDR3: CASGPHYEQYF
size: .; length: 14; J: TRBJ1-6; V: TRBV2; D: TRBD1; DNA: TGTGCCAGCATCCTGGGACAGGGGTACTCACCCCTCCACTTT; CDR3: CASILGQGYSPLHF
size: .; length: 15; J: TRBJ1-5; V: TRBV4-1; D: .; DNA: TGCGCCAGCAGCCAAAACAGGGATAGCAATCAGCCCCAGCATTTT; CDR3: CASSQNRDSNQPQHF
size: .; length: 16; J: TRBJ1-3; V: TRBV10-2; D: TRBD1; DNA: TGCGCCAGCAGATGGGACAGGGGACGCTCTGGAAACACCATATATTTT; CDR3: CASRWDRGRSGNTIYF
size: .; length: 12; J: TRBJ1-1; V: TRBV10-3; D: .; DNA: TGTGCCATCTCTTCGGAGGGGACTGAAGCTTTCTTT; CDR3: CAISSEGTEAFF
size: .; length: 17; J: TRBJ2-1; V: TRBV28; D: TRBD2; DNA: TGTGCCAGCAGTTTTCCCCGAGGAGCGGGAGGATACAATGAGCAGTTCTTC; CDR3: CASSFPRGAGGYNEQFF
size: .; length: 15; J: TRBJ2-7; V: TRBV20-1; D: TRBD2; DNA: TGCAGTGCTAGTACAGGACTAGCGGGAGTCCCCGAGCAGTACTTC; CDR3: CSASTGLAGVPEQYF
size: once; length: 14; J: TRBJ2-2; V: TRBV28; D: .; DNA: TGTGCCAGCCACTTCGCGTATTCCACCGGGGAGCTGTTTTTT; CDR3: CASHFAYSTGELFF
size: .; length: 13; J: TRBJ2-1; V: TRBV25-1; D: .; DNA: TGTGCCAGCAGTGAATCCCCCAACAATGAGCAGTTCTTC; CDR3: CASSESPNNEQFF
size: .; length: 15; J: TRBJ1-5; V: TRBV7-9; D: .; DNA: TGTGCCAGCAGCGAACAGGGTACGGGCAATCAGCCCCAGCATTTT; CDR3: CASSEQGTGNQPQHF
size: .; length: 16; J: TRBJ2-5; V: TRBV5-1; D: TRBD1; DNA: TGCGCCAGCTCACCACAGGGGGCACACTGGGAAGAGACCCAGTACTTC; CDR3: CASSPQGAHWEETQYF
size: .; length: 17; J: TRBJ2-2; V: TRBV6-2/TRBV6-3; D: .; DNA: TGTGCCAGCAGCCACCACCCTAGAGGAGGGGAGACCGGGGAGCTGTTTTTT; CDR3: CASSHHPRGGETGELFF
size: .; length: 15; J: TRBJ2-1; V: TRBV2; D: TRBD2; DNA: TGTGCCAGCAGTGTTAGCGGGGGGGAGTACAATGAGCAGTTCTTC; CDR3: CASSVSGGEYNEQFF
size: .; length: 16; J: TRBJ2-2; V: TRBV6-4; D: TRBD2; DNA: TGTGCCAGCAGTGACTCTCCTGCGGGAGGGTCCGGGGAGCTGTTTTTT; CDR3: CASSDSPAGGSGELFF
size: .; length: 16; J: TRBJ2-5; V: TRBV30; D: .; DNA: TGTGCCTGGAGTGATTACAGGGGTCGGGGGCAAGAGACCCAGTACTTC; CDR3: CAWSDYRGRGQETQYF
size: .; length: 17; J: TRBJ2-1; V: TRBV6-2/TRBV6-3; D: TRBD2; DNA: TGTGCCAGCAGTTACCGGACTAGCGGGGGGCTTTACAATGAGCAGTTCTTC; CDR3: CASSYRTSGGLYNEQFF
size: .; length: 16; J: TRBJ2-3; V: TRBV19; D: TRBD2; DNA: TGTGCCAGTAGTATGGCGGGGACTAGGGTCGGAGATACGCAGTATTTT; CDR3: CASSMAGTRVGDTQYF
size: .; length: 14; J: TRBJ2-2; V: TRBV5-1; D: TRBD1; DNA: TGCGCCAGCAGCTTGGGTCAGGGGGCCGGGGAGCTGTTTTTT; CDR3: CASSLGQGAGELFF
size: .; length: 13; J: TRBJ2-3; V: TRBV19; D: .; DNA: TGTGCCAGTAGTCTCAGACACTCAGATACGCAGTATTTT; CDR3: CASSLRHSDTQYF
size: .; length: 16; J: TRBJ2-1; V: TRBV3-1/TRBV3-2; D: TRBD2; DNA: TGTGCCAGCAGCCAAGTATTAGCGGGGGGCCGCAATGAGCAGTTCTTC; CDR3: CASSQVLAGGRNEQFF
size: .; length: 16; J: TRBJ2-2; V: TRBV4-1; D: TRBD2; DNA: TGCGCCAGCAGCCAAGGCGTTTTGGGCGGGAGAGGGGAGCTGTTTTTT; CDR3: CASSQGVLGGRGELFF
size: .; length: 15; J: TRBJ1-4; V: TRBV6-5; D: TRBD1; DNA: TGTGCCAGCAGCCCCGAGGGGGCGCGGGTTGAAAAACTGTTTTTT; CDR3: CASSPEGARVEKLFF
size: .; length: 16; J: TRBJ1-2; V: TRBV28; D: .; DNA: TGTGCCAGCAGTTTAGAGGACTTTACAGCTAACTATGGCTACACCTTC; CDR3: CASSLEDFTANYGYTF
size: .; length: 18; J: TRBJ2-2; V: TRBV27; D: TRBD1; DNA: TGTGCCAGCAGTTCAACAGGACCGGACAGGGAATACACCGGGGAGCTGTTTTTT; CDR3: CASSSTGPDREYTGELFF
size: .; length: 15; J: TRBJ2-3; V: TRBV14; D: TRBD2; DNA: TGTGCCAGCAGCCGACTAGCGGGGGGATCAGATACGCAGTATTTT; CDR3: CASSRLAGGSDTQYF
size: .; length: 16; J: TRBJ2-1; V: TRBV4-2; D: TRBD2; DNA: TGTGCCAGCAGCCAACCCGGGACTAGCGGGCGCGATGAGCAGTTCTTC; CDR3: CASSQPGTSGRDEQFF
size: .; length: 16; J: TRBJ2-7; V: TRBV18; D: .; DNA: TGTGCCAGCTCACCATTATTAGGTACTGAGGGCTACGAGCAGTACTTC; CDR3: CASSPLLGTEGYEQYF
size: .; length: 15; J: TRBJ2-1; V: TRBV3-1/TRBV3-2; D: .; DNA: TGTGCCAGCAGCCAAGATCTGCGGGGTGCGAATGAGCAGTTCTTC; CDR3: CASSQDLRGANEQFF
size: .; length: 15; J: TRBJ2-5; V: TRBV6-6; D: .; DNA: TGTGCCGGGGGGTGGGGTTTGGGACCCCAAGAGACCCAGTACTTC; CDR3: CAGGWGLGPQETQYF
size: .; length: 14; J: TRBJ1-1; V: TRBV6-5; D: TRBD1; DNA: TGTGCCAGCCAGACAGGGATTAGCTACACTGAAGCTTTCTTT; CDR3: CASQTGISYTEAFF
size: .; length: 13; J: TRBJ2-1; V: TRBV10-3; D: .; DNA: TGTGCCATCAGTGAGCAGGTGGGCCATGAGCAGTTCTTC; CDR3: CAISEQVGHEQFF
size: .; length: 15; J: TRBJ1-2; V: TRBV5-1; D: TRBD1; DNA: TGCGCCAGCAGCTTGGATCGGGACAGGGGAAGGGGCTACACCTTC; CDR3: CASSLDRDRGRGYTF
size: .; length: 14; J: TRBJ2-3; V: TRBV13; D: .; DNA: TGTGCCAGCAACAGGGGGGGGTTGGCAGATACGCAGTATTTT; CDR3: CASNRGGLADTQYF
size: .; length: 17; J: TRBJ1-5; V: TRBV30; D: .; DNA: TGTGCCTGGAGCGTAGGTTCGGGGGTTGGAAGCAATCAGCCCCAGCATTTT; CDR3: CAWSVGSGVGSNQPQHF
size: .; length: 16; J: TRBJ2-1; V: TRBV5-1; D: .; DNA: TGCGCCAGCAGCTTGGCTCCGCGGGACTCCTACAATGAGCAGTTCTTC; CDR3: CASSLAPRDSYNEQFF
size: .; length: 17; J: TRBJ1-3; V: TRBV9; D: TRBD1; DNA: TGTGCCAGCAGCGGAAGGGGACAGCAGCTTTCTGGAAACACCATATATTTT; CDR3: CASSGRGQQLSGNTIYF
size: .; length: 14; J: TRBJ2-2; V: TRBV28; D: .; DNA: TGTGCCAGCAGTTTGGACACAGACACCGGGGAGCTGTTTTTT; CDR3: CASSLDTDTGELFF
size: .; length: 14; J: TRBJ2-1; V: TRBV3-1/TRBV3-2; D: TRBD1; DNA: TGTGCCAGCAGCCAACAGACAGGGGGCAGTGAGCAGTTCTTC; CDR3: CASSQQTGGSEQFF